Each of the 32 T cell receptor beta chains below was sequenced from the same sample in a study of shared clonotypes between healthy human individuals. The data were produced by immunoSEQ multiplex PCR, yet TCRdb's version contains in-frame clones alone and is incomplete. Of about 980,000 clones listed, over 60% were seen once; the top ten hold over 1.3%. The sequencing input was memory CD4+ T cells sorted from blood. Noted subset: CD45RA-negative fraction. Every receptor here comes from a man aged 18 to 30 in good health.

V is TRBV19 and J is TRBJ1-5; D is ambiguous. The germline gives CDR1 LNHDA, CDR2 SQIVND (reference sequence). V shed 4 bases and J shed 6 bases, with 10 bases lying between them. The CDR3 spans 13 residues. CDR3 bases: TGTGCCAGTAGTAGTGAGTTTGGTCAGCCCCAGCATTTT. It specifies CASSSEFGQPQHF.

The CDR3 reads CASTDWGAEAFF. As DNA, the CDR3 is TGTGCCAGCACCGACTGGGGGGCTGAAGCTTTCTTT. The chain joins TRBV6-1 to TRBJ1-1; D is perhaps TRBD1 (5 bases). V dropped 7 bases and J dropped 6 bases, with 12 bases sitting between them. The CDR3 extends over 12 amino acids. CDR1 is MNHNS, CDR2 SASEGT, per germline.

The gene calls are TRBV18 and TRBJ2-2; 11 bases are shared with TRBD2. Trimming removed 5 bases from V and 7 bases from J; junction bases left unmatched: 6. The length of the CDR3 is 15 residues. Germline V lookup: CDR1 KGHSH, CDR2 LQKENI. In DNA form, the CDR3 reads TGTGCCAGCTCATCGACTAGCGGGACCCTCGGGGAGCTGTTTTTT. Translated, it gives CASSSTSGTLGELFF.

The chain has TRBV27 and TRBJ1-2; 7 bases fit TRBD1. The CDR3 covers 13 residues. CDR1 MNHEY and CDR2 SMNVEV come from the germline V gene (reference sequence). Losses at the gene ends were 6 bases for V and 5 bases for J; bases not matched to a gene: 6. The CDR3 sequence is CASRNTGAYGYTF. The CDR3 DNA follows: TGTGCCAGCAGGAACACAGGGGCATATGGCTACACCTTC.

The chain is built from TRBV6-5 and TRBJ2-5, with D possibly being TRBD2 (7 bases). The CDR3 length is 16 residues. CDR1 MNHEY and CDR2 SVGAGI come from the germline V gene. The V end lost 0 bases, the J end lost 2 bases, and 13 bases lay between the germline ends. CDR3 coding DNA: TGTGCCAGCAGTTACTCGAGGGAGGGGGGTCAAGAGACCCAGTACTTC. As protein: CASSYSREGGQETQYF.

This clone was seen a single time. The rearrangement uses TRBV5-1 and TRBJ1-2, with TRBD1 identical over 11 bases. The germline gives CDR1 SGHRS, CDR2 YFSETQ. V lost 0 bases to trimming and J lost 8 bases; unmatched junction nucleotides: 9. This CDR3 comprises 16 residues. The CDR3 sequence is CASSLVLDRGRKGYTF. The CDR3 coding sequence is TGCGCCAGCAGCTTGGTTTTGGACAGGGGGCGTAAGGGCTACACCTTC.

This clone was detected only once. The rearrangement joins TRBV4-2 to TRBJ2-1; possibly TRBD2 for D (6 bases). Germline values: CDR1 LGHNA, CDR2 YNFKEQ. The ends were cut back, 4 bases at V and 5 bases at J, with 9 bases in the middle. The CDR3 loop spans 13 amino acids. CDR3 amino acids: CASSRGGNNEQFF. The CDR3 DNA reads TGTGCCAGCAGCCGAGGAGGGAACAATGAGCAGTTCTTC.

This chain connects TRBV29-1 to TRBJ2-7; TRBD2 agrees at 9 bases. CDR3 length: 14 amino acids. The ends lost 4 bases at V and 2 bases at J; junction bases unmatched: 6. Germline loops: CDR1 SQVTM, CDR2 ANQGSEA. DNA for the CDR3: TGCAGCGTTGCCCGAGCGGGGGGCCCCTACGAGCAGTACTTC. This translates into CSVARAGGPYEQYF.

The chain has TRBV19 and TRBJ2-3, with D possibly TRBD2 on 5 matching bases. V lost 2 bases and J lost 8, with 5 bases in between. CDR3 length: 11 amino acids. Germline values: CDR1 LNHDA, CDR2 SQIVND (reference sequence). The CDR3 sequence is CASSIRGTQYF. CDR3 coding DNA: TGTGCCAGTAGTATACGGGGTACGCAGTATTTT.

This clone was recorded a few times. V gene TRBV7-9 combines with J gene TRBJ2-2; 8 bases are a match to TRBD1. The length of the CDR3 is 16 residues. The J segment lost 6 bases and the V segment lost 8 bases, leaving 14 bases of the junction unmatched. CDR1 is SEHNR, CDR2 FQNEAQ, per germline (reference sequence). CDR3 nucleotides: TGTGCCAGCCCCCTTGGACAGGGAAGAGACGCCGGGGAGCTGTTTTTT. The encoded protein is CASPLGQGRDAGELFF.

This sequence joins TRBV23-1 and TRBJ1-6; D call uncertain. TRBV23-1 is reported as an ORF; its role is uncertain. CDR3 size: 16 residues. The V gene lost 0 bases and the J gene lost 4 bases, with 10 bases spanning the gap. As DNA, the CDR3 is TGCGCCAGCAGTCAATCGGAGACCGTATATAATTCACCCCTCCACTTT. Translating gives CASSQSETVYNSPLHF.

The chain has TRBV30 and TRBJ1-5; TRBD1 aligns across 10 bases. Losses at the gene ends were 0 bases for V and 4 bases for J; bases not matched to a gene: 3. The V gene's germline CDR1 is GTSNPN and CDR2 SVGIG (reference sequence). This CDR3 region has 15 residues. DNA for the CDR3: TGTGCCTGGAGTGTCCGGGACAGGGGTAATCAGCCCCAGCATTTT. Amino acid sequence: CAWSVRDRGNQPQHF. Combining the CDR3 with reference TRBV30 and TRBJ1-5 gives the whole variable domain SQTIHQWPATLVQPVGSPLSLECTVEGTSNPNLYWYRQAAGRGLQLLFYSVGIGQISSEVPQNLSASRPQDRQFILSSKKLLLSDSGFYLCAWSVRDRGNQPQHFGDGTRLSIL.

This clone was seen more than once but under ten times. The same CDR3 arises from other DNA sequences in this sample as well. The V and J genes are TRBV5-1 and TRBJ2-2, with TRBD2 matching over 16 bases. Trimming cost V 4 bases and J 4 bases; bases outside gene matches: 7. The CDR3 spans 18 residues. CDR1 is SGHRS, CDR2 YFSETQ, per germline. The CDR3 loop reads CASSPGLAGGSGTGELFF. CDR3 bases: TGCGCCAGCAGCCCGGGACTAGCGGGAGGGTCGGGCACCGGGGAGCTGTTTTTT.

The chain employs TRBV5-1 and TRBJ2-5; D is ambiguous. The CDR3 has 14 amino acids. The germline V and J ends were trimmed by 4 bases and 6 bases, with 16 bases remaining between them. Germline-derived CDR1 and CDR2 are SGHRS and YFSETQ. The CDR3: CASSPLRGTKTQYF. The CDR3 nucleotides read TGCGCCAGCAGCCCCCTACGTGGTACCAAGACCCAGTACTTC.

V and J are TRBV5-1 and TRBJ2-5, with D maybe TRBD2 (6 bases). V gave up 0 bases and J gave up 1 base, with 13 bases separating them. The germline gives CDR1 SGHRS, CDR2 YFSETQ. The CDR3 is made up of 16 amino acids. The CDR3 nucleotides are TGCGCCAGCAGCTTGGGAGGTAGCGGTACCCAAGAGACCCAGTACTTC. Translated: CASSLGGSGTQETQYF.

The chain combines TRBV2 with TRBJ1-4; TRBD1 matches 7 bases. In germline, CDR1 is SNHLY, CDR2 FYNNEI. J lost 0 bases, V lost 7 bases, and 5 bases had no gene match. CDR3 length: 15 amino acids. The CDR3 loop reads CASKGQIATNEKLFF. The CDR3 coding sequence is TGTGCCAGCAAGGGACAGATCGCAACTAATGAAAAACTGTTTTTT.

This clone was picked up a small number of times. The same CDR3 also results from other DNA sequences found in this sample. V usage is TRBV5-4 and J usage is TRBJ1-6, with D hard to call. The CDR3 contains 12 residues. CDR1 SGHNT and CDR2 YYREEE come from the germline V gene (reference sequence). V was clipped by 0 bases and J by 7 bases, with 2 bases between them. The CDR3 bases are TGTGCCAGCAGCTTGGACAATTCACCCCTCCACTTT. Amino acids: CASSLDNSPLHF.

The V and J genes are TRBV15 and TRBJ2-4; tentative D call: TRBD1 (5 bases). V was clipped by 0 bases and J by 3 bases, with 12 bases between them. The CDR3 spans 16 residues. CDR1 is LNHNV and CDR2 is YYDKDF in the germline V gene (reference sequence). CDR3 coding DNA: TGTGCCACCAGCAGAGATCCAGGGATTGACAAAAACATTCAGTACTTC. This sequence encodes CATSRDPGIDKNIQYF.

V gene TRBV10-2 combines with J gene TRBJ1-3; no clear D gene. Per germline, CDR1 WSHSY and CDR2 SAAADI. The CDR3 length is 14 residues. Deletions cut 2 bases from V and 4 bases from J, with 9 bases between. The chain's CDR3 is CASSEISAGNTIYF. DNA for the CDR3: TGCGCCAGCAGTGAGATCAGCGCGGGAAACACCATATATTTT.

With regard to this clone: Other DNA sequences in this sample translate to the same CDR3. The chain combines TRBV7-9 with TRBJ2-5; a weak D match, TRBD2 (6 bases). The CDR3 covers 15 residues. Between the trimmed V and J ends, which lost 5 bases and 1 base, there was a span of 14 bases. Germline V gene data show CDR1 as SEHNR and CDR2 as FQNEAQ (reference sequence). The CDR3 bases are TGTGCCAGCAGCCTTGAGGCGGGGCCCCAAGAGACCCAGTACTTC. It encodes CASSLEAGPQETQYF.

The V gene is TRBV7-6, the J gene TRBJ1-1; D unresolved. Germline V CDR1 and CDR2: SGHVS, FNYEAQ. V lost 7 bases and J lost 2, with 20 bases in between. CDR3 length equals 16 residues. The CDR3 DNA follows: TGTGCCAGCACCTCTGGGTCCCAAATGTCTAACACTGAAGCTTTCTTT. Amino acid sequence: CASTSGSQMSNTEAFF.

The chain links TRBV4-1 to TRBJ1-2; D may be TRBD1 (5 bases). The CDR3 sequence is 12 residues long. Per the germline V gene, CDR1 is MGHRA and CDR2 is YSYEKL. Trimming removed 4 bases at V and 5 bases at J, with 8 bases between. CDR3: CASSPQGYGYTF. DNA of the CDR3: TGCGCCAGCAGCCCGCAGGGTTATGGCTACACCTTC.

The chain employs TRBV23-1 and TRBJ1-4; 8 bases map to TRBD1. TRBV23-1 is designated an ORF whose function remains uncertain. The V gene end was trimmed by 0 bases and the J gene end by 8 bases; junction bases not matched to a gene: 5. This CDR3 comprises 15 residues. The CDR3 protein is CASSQSDREGEKLFF. The CDR3 bases are TGCGCCAGCAGTCAATCGGACAGGGAAGGGGAAAAACTGTTTTTT.

The chain joins TRBV2 to TRBJ2-1, with TRBD1 as a possible D gene (6 bases). The CDR3 covers 14 residues. The germline V gene encodes CDR1 SNHLY and CDR2 FYNNEI. Trimming took 7 bases from V and 1 from J, leaving 11 bases between them. The CDR3 here is CASKTGTSYNEQFF. The CDR3 region has the DNA TGTGCCAGCAAAACCGGGACATCCTACAATGAGCAGTTCTTC. The whole variable domain, remainder taken from reference TRBV2 and TRBJ2-1, is EPEVTQTPSHQVTQMGQEVILRCVPISNHLYFYWYRQILGQKVEFLVSFYNNEISEKSEIFDDQFSVERPDGSNFTLKIRSTKLEDSAMYFCASKTGTSYNEQFFGPGTRLTVL.

The V gene is TRBV9, the J gene TRBJ2-2, with 9 bases identical to TRBD1. This CDR3 has 14 amino acids. Looked up from germline, CDR1 is SGDLS and CDR2 is YYNGEE. Trimming took 5 bases from V and 6 from J; bases not matched to a gene: 5. CDR3 nucleotide sequence: TGTGCCAGCAGGGGACAGGGATCCCCCGGGGAGCTGTTTTTT. Residues: CASRGQGSPGELFF.

The chain links TRBV10-3 to TRBJ2-7; 7 nucleotides line up with TRBD2. This CDR3 is built from 17 residues. Looked up from germline, CDR1 is ENHRY and CDR2 is SYGVKD. V shed 0 bases and J 6 bases; nucleotides not matched to a gene: 14. The chain's CDR3 is CAISESGGAGVAVEQYF. The DNA for the CDR3 is TGTGCCATCAGTGAGTCGGGAGGGGCGGGGGTTGCTGTCGAGCAGTACTTC.

V and J are TRBV19 and TRBJ2-7; possible D gene TRBD2, 5 bases. The CDR3 covers 15 residues. Trimming took off 4 bases at V and 6 bases at J, with 19 bases between the two ends. The V gene's germline CDR1 is LNHDA and CDR2 SQIVND (reference sequence). The CDR3 loop is CASSTSREGLGEQYF. The CDR3 DNA reads as TGTGCCAGTAGTACCTCCCGCGAGGGTCTAGGCGAGCAGTACTTC.

The chain carries TRBV7-3 and TRBJ2-3; 7 nucleotides agree with TRBD2. V was clipped by 4 bases and J by 7 bases; unmatched bases: 8. The CDR3 consists of 14 residues. Germline V gives CDR1 SGHTA, CDR2 FQGTGA. In DNA, the CDR3 is TGTGCCAGCAGCTCTTCGAGCGGGGCTAATACGCAGTATTTT. This gives the protein CASSSSSGANTQYF.

As regards this clone: Other DNA variants within this sample encode the same CDR3. The V call is TRBV2, the J call TRBJ1-1; 7 bases align to TRBD1. The CDR3 extends over 13 amino acids. V lost 8 bases to trimming and J lost 2 bases; unmatched junction nucleotides: 5. Germline V gene sequence: CDR1 SNHLY, CDR2 FYNNEI. In nucleotides, the CDR3 is TGTGCCAGCCGTCAGGGGGGTAACACTGAAGCTTTCTTT. Translation: CASRQGGNTEAFF.

The chain is built from TRBV5-6 and TRBJ2-3; 8 nucleotides match TRBD1. Trimming cost V 0 bases and J 5 bases; bases outside gene matches: 11. Germline CDR1 reads SGHDT; CDR2 reads YYEEEE. This CDR3 spans 17 amino acids. CDR3: CASSLVSAGGLRDTQYF. As DNA, the CDR3 is TGTGCCAGCAGCTTGGTATCGGCAGGGGGCTTGAGAGATACGCAGTATTTT.

The chain links TRBV9 to TRBJ1-6; D gene ambiguous. The V end was cut by 4 bases, the J end by 1 base, with 9 bases between. Germline lookup yields CDR1 SGDLS and CDR2 YYNGEE. This CDR3 is built from 15 residues. CDR3: CASSTEGSYNSPLHF. In DNA form, the CDR3 reads TGTGCCAGCAGCACCGAGGGTTCCTATAATTCACCCCTCCACTTT.

The gene calls are TRBV19 and TRBJ1-4; D unresolved. V was clipped by 4 bases and J by 7 bases, with 7 bases between them. Germline V gene lookup returns CDR1 LNHDA and CDR2 SQIVND (reference sequence). This CDR3 region has 12 residues. CDR3 sequence (DNA): TGTGCCAGTAGTACGGGGAGTGAAAAACTGTTTTTT. Translated, it gives CASSTGSEKLFF.